This T cell receptor (beta chain) was found in a study of breast tumors, draining lymph nodes, adjacent tissues. Whole-study results and caveats: Luminal-like breast cancer showed significantly greater tumor-nontumor repertoire similarity than basal-like breast cancer did. The data were judged consistent with most tumor T cells coming from lymph node and expanding in tumor. The lymph node origin of tumor T cells was framed as consistent with a hypothesis, not demonstrated. Tumor repertoires ranked between lymph nodes and nontumor tissue in diversity, with V and J gene preferences.

Per germline, CDR1 DFQATT and CDR2 SNEGSKA (reference sequence). This CDR3 has 15 amino acids. Trimming pared 5 bases from V and 1 base from J, leaving 16 bases between. One entry per CDR3 protein results from TCRdb running MiXCR on the multiplex PCR reads. The sample shows approximately 250,000 distinct CDR3 sequences, under 40% of them seen only once. Samples came from axillary lymph nodes draining the breast cancer. This clonotype came up many times. Its antigen is unknown. This sequence was found in a female donor with breast cancer. Some clones in this sample may be carry-over from other donors' samples. The rearrangement links TRBV20-1 to TRBJ2-3, with D maybe TRBD2 (6 bases). Sequencing was done on a sample of axillary lymph node tissue. In nucleotides, the CDR3 is TGCAGTGCTCCCCCCCCCGGGAGTGGCACAGATACGCAGTATTTT. Encoded protein: CSAPPPGSGTDTQYF.